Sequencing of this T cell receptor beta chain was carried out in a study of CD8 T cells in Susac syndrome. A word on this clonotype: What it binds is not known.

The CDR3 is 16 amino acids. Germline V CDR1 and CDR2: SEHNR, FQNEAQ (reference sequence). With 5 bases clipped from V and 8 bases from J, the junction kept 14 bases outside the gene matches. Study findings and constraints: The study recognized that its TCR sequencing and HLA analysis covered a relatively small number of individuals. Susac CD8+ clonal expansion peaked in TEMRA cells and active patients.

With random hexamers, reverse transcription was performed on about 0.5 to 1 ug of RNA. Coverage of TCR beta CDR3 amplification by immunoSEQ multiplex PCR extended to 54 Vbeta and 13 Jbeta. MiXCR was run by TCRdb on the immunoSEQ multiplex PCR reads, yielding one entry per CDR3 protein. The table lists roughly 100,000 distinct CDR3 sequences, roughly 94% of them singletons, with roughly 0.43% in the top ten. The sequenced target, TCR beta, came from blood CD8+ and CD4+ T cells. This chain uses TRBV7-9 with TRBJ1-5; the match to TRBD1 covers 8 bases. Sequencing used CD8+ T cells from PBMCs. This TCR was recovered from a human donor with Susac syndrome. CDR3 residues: CASSTGTGPLGEPQHF. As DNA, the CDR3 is TGTGCCAGCAGCACTGGGACAGGCCCTCTTGGGGAGCCCCAGCATTTT.